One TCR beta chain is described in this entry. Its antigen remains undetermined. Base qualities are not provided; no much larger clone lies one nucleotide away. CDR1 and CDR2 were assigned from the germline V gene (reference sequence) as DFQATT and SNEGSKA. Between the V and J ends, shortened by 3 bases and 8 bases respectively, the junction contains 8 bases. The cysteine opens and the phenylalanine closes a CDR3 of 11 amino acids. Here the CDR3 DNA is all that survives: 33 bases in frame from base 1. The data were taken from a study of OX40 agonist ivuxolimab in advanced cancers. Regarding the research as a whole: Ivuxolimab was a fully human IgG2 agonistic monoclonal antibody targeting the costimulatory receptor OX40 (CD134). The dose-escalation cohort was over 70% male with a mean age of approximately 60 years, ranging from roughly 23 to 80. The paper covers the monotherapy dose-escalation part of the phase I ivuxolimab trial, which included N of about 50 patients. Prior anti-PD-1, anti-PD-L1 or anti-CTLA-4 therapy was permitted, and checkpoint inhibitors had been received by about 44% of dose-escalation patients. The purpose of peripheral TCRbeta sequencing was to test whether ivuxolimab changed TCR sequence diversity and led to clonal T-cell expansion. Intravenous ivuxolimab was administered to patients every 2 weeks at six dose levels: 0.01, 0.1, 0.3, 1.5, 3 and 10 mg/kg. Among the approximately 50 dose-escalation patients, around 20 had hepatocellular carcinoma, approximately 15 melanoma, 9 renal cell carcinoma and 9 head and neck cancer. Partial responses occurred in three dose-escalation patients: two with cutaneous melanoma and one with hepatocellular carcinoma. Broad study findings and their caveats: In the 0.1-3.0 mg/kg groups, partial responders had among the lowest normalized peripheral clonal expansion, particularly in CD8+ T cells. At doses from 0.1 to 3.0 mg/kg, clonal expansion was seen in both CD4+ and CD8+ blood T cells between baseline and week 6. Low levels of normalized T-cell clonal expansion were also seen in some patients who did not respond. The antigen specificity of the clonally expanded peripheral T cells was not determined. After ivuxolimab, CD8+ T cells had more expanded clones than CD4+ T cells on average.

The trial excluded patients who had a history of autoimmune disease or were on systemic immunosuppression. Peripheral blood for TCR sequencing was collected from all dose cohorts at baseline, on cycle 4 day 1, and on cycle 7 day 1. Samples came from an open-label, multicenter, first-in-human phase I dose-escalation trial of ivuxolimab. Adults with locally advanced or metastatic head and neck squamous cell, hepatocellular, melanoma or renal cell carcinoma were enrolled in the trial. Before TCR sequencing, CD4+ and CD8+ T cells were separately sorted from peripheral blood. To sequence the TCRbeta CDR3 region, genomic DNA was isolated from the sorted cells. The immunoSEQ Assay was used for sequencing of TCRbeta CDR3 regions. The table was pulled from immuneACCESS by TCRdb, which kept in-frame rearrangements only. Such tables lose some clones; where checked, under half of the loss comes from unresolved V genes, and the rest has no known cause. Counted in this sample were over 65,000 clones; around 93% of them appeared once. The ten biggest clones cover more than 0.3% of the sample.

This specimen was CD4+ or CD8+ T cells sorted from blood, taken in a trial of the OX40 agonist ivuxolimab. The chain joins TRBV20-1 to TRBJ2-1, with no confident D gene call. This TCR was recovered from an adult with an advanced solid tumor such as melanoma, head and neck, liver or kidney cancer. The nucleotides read TGCAGTGCTAGGGCCGACGATGAGCAGTTCTTC. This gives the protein CSARADDEQFF.